Each of the 30 T cell receptor beta chains below was sequenced from the same sample in a study of T cells after yellow fever vaccination. A single record per CDR3 protein comes from TCRdb applying MiXCR to the 5' RACE reads. Of 300,000 or so distinct CDR3 sequences listed, approximately 8% are singletons. The sequencing used PBMCs, collected roughly seven weeks after the first yellow fever vaccination. These receptors were obtained from a man younger than 35 who received the YFV17D yellow fever vaccine.

This clonotype was counted a few times. CDR3 nucleotide sequence: TGTGCCAGCAGCGAACAGGGAATTGCCTACGAGCAGTACTTC. Residues: CASSEQGIAYEQYF. The chain recombines TRBV9 with TRBJ2-7, with a tentative D call TRBD1 (6 bases). The CDR3 loop spans 14 amino acids. Germline loops: CDR1 SGDLS, CDR2 YYNGEE. Trimming shortened V by 3 bases and J by 2 bases, and 12 bases separated the two germline ends.

This clonotype was seen a few times. The V call is TRBV15, the J call TRBJ2-7; 7 bases are a match to TRBD1. The trim removed 1 base at V and 2 bases at J, leaving 8 bases unmatched. Germline CDR1 reads LNHNV; CDR2 reads YYDKDF (reference sequence). The CDR3 sequence is 16 residues long. The CDR3 here is CATSRGRQGVPYEQYV. Here the CDR3 DNA reads TGTGCCACCAGCAGAGGACGACAGGGCGTACCCTACGAGCAGTACGTC.

V is TRBV13 and J is TRBJ2-1, with D possibly TRBD1 on 6 matching bases. The V end lost 2 bases, the J end lost 4 bases, and 12 bases lay between the germline ends. The V gene's germline CDR1 is PRHDT and CDR2 FYEKMQ (reference sequence). The CDR3 is 15 residues long. Here the CDR3 DNA reads TGTGCCAGCAGCTTACAGGGGATGGGATACAATGAGCAGTTCTTC. Its translation is CASSLQGMGYNEQFF.

This chain uses TRBV9 with TRBJ1-2; 12 bases match TRBD1. The germline gives CDR1 SGDLS, CDR2 YYNGEE. The CDR3 extends over 14 amino acids. V trimming: 4 bases; J trimming: 7 bases; junction bases outside the gene matches: 5. CDR3 loop: CASSYGTGGTGYTF. CDR3 in DNA: TGTGCCAGCAGCTACGGGACAGGGGGCACTGGCTACACCTTC.

This clonotype was observed a few times. This rearrangement joins TRBV4-3 to TRBJ1-1, with 8 bases matching TRBD1. V gave up 1 base and J gave up 1 base; unmatched junction bases: 14. The CDR3 contains 19 residues. In germline, CDR1 is LGHNA, CDR2 YSLEER. CDR3 sequence reads: CASSQGFVQGAWENTEAFF. The CDR3 region has the DNA TGCGCCAGCAGCCAAGGGTTCGTTCAGGGGGCTTGGGAGAACACTGAAGCTTTCTTT.

This chain connects TRBV29-1 to TRBJ2-3; D is possibly TRBD2 (6 bases). CDR1 and CDR2 (germline): SQVTM, ANQGSEA. The CDR3 length is 14 residues. Trimming left V 6 bases short and J 0 bases short, with 13 bases between. CDR3 region: CSVKRGSSTDTQYF. CDR3 DNA: TGCAGCGTAAAACGGGGGTCTAGCACAGATACGCAGTATTTT.

The chain carries TRBV12-3 or TRBV12-4 and TRBJ2-1; 9 bases match TRBD2. The V segment lost 5 bases and the J segment 8 bases; nucleotides outside the gene matches: 16. CDR3 length: 17 residues. The CDR3 spells CASSPIAGAPLWDEQFF. Here the CDR3 DNA reads TGTGCCAGCAGTCCCATAGCGGGGGCGCCCCTTTGGGATGAGCAGTTCTTC.

This clonotype was recorded a few times. The chain employs TRBV5-4 and TRBJ2-5, with TRBD2 matching over 7 bases. The CDR3 extends over 15 amino acids. The germline V gene encodes CDR1 SGHNT and CDR2 YYREEE (reference sequence). After removal of 0 bases from V and 3 bases from J, the junction contained 5 bases not matched to a gene. DNA for the CDR3: TGTGCCAGCAGCTTGGGTGCGGGGGTCAAAGAGACCCAGTACTTC. Translating gives CASSLGAGVKETQYF.

Ten or more counts support this clonotype. The chain recombines TRBV2 with TRBJ2-3; 7 nucleotides align to TRBD1. J gave up 10 bases and V 4 bases, and 8 bases lay outside the gene matches. CDR1 and CDR2 (germline): SNHLY, FYNNEI. This CDR3 is 13 amino acids long. CDR3 sequence reads: CASSARSGGPQYF. In DNA form, the CDR3 reads TGTGCCAGCAGTGCCCGTTCAGGGGGTCCGCAGTATTTT.

The gene calls are TRBV4-1 and TRBJ2-2; possibly TRBD1 for D (5 bases). Germline V gene sequence: CDR1 MGHRA, CDR2 YSYEKL. V dropped 2 bases and J dropped 6 bases, with 10 bases sitting between them. This CDR3 has 14 residues. The CDR3 is CASSQQGLPGELFF. The DNA for the CDR3 is TGCGCCAGCAGCCAACAGGGCCTGCCCGGGGAGCTGTTTTTT.

This clonotype was found a few times. V gene TRBV24-1 combines with J gene TRBJ1-5; D not certain. The CDR3 is made up of 12 amino acids. Germline CDR1 reads KGHDR; CDR2 reads SFDVKD. Trimming removed 5 bases at V and 3 bases at J, with 4 bases between. Here the CDR3 DNA reads TGTGCCACCAGTGGGGCCAATCAGCCCCAGCATTTT. Protein sequence: CATSGANQPQHF.

In this sample, this clonotype turned up a few times. V usage is TRBV9 and J usage is TRBJ2-3; D ambiguous. From germline, CDR1 is SGDLS and CDR2 YYNGEE. The V end was cut by 0 bases, the J end by 4 bases, with 9 bases between. This CDR3 spans 14 amino acids. CDR3: CASSVDSGSDTQYF. The CDR3 nucleotides read TGTGCCAGCAGCGTAGATTCCGGGTCAGATACGCAGTATTTT. The full variable domain, with the rest looked up from reference TRBV9 and TRBJ2-3, is DSGVTQTPKHLITATGQRVTLRCSPRSGDLSVYWYQQSLDQGLQFLIQYYNGEERAKGNILERFSAQQFPDLHSELNLSSLELGDSALYFCASSVDSGSDTQYFGPGTRLTVL.

The chain employs TRBV4-3 and TRBJ2-1; tentative D call: TRBD2 (5 bases). The V gene lost 1 base and the J gene lost 3 bases, with 10 bases spanning the gap. The CDR3 has 15 amino acids. Looked up from germline, CDR1 is LGHNA and CDR2 is YSLEER. CDR3: CASSQASSFYNEQFF. CDR3 DNA: TGCGCCAGCAGCCAAGCCTCTAGCTTCTACAATGAGCAGTTCTTC.

In this sample, this clonotype turned up a few times. This sequence joins TRBV12-3 or TRBV12-4 and TRBJ2-5; no firm D call. There are 15 residues in the CDR3. V was trimmed by 8 bases and J by 2 bases, leaving 18 bases between them. Written as DNA, the CDR3 is TGTGCCAGCTGCCAAGGGATGTCGGCGCAAGAGACCCAGTACTTC. It translates to CASCQGMSAQETQYF.

This clonotype was counted ten times or more. J is TRBJ1-4 and V is TRBV6-5; no clear D. This CDR3 contains 12 residues. Germline V gene lookup returns CDR1 MNHEY and CDR2 SVGAGI. The V end lost 4 bases, the J end lost 10 bases, and 10 bases lay between the germline ends. DNA for the CDR3: TGTGCCAGCAGTTTCGGAAACGGAAAACTGTTTTTT. It encodes CASSFGNGKLFF.

This clonotype appeared a few times. The rearrangement uses TRBV12-3 or TRBV12-4 and TRBJ1-1; maybe TRBD1 (5 bases). V lost 7 bases to trimming and J lost 1 base, with 13 bases between them. This CDR3 spans 14 amino acids. The CDR3 nucleotides read TGTGCCAGCACCCCAGGGCACGGGAACACTGAAGCTTTCTTT. As protein: CASTPGHGNTEAFF.

The chain employs TRBV29-1 and TRBJ2-3; the D gene could be TRBD1 or TRBD2 (5 bases each). In germline, CDR1 is SQVTM, CDR2 ANQGSEA. Trimming cost V 7 bases and J 3 bases, with 17 bases left between them. The CDR3 runs 14 residues. The DNA for the CDR3 is TGCAGCGATACAAGGGACCCGTCTACAGATACGCAGTATTTT. Translating it yields CSDTRDPSTDTQYF.

The V call is TRBV5-6, the J call TRBJ2-7; D may be TRBD1 (6 bases). Per the germline V gene, CDR1 is SGHDT and CDR2 is YYEEEE. This CDR3 has 13 amino acids. Trimming pared 3 bases from V and 8 bases from J, leaving 15 bases between. The CDR3 coding sequence is TGTGCCAGCAGCTGGGAGTACACAGGGAAGCAGTACTTC. Amino acid sequence: CASSWEYTGKQYF.

The CDR3 DNA reads as TGTGCCAGCAACCCTCAAGGGGCAGGTGAGCAGTTCTTC. This gives the protein CASNPQGAGEQFF. This chain links TRBV7-3 with TRBJ2-1, with a weak D call TRBD1 (5 bases). This CDR3 has 13 residues. Per the germline V gene, CDR1 is SGHTA and CDR2 is FQGTGA. V shed 7 bases and J shed 9 bases, with 16 bases lying between them.

This clonotype was picked up many times. The rearrangement links TRBV7-9 to TRBJ1-1; D gene unclear. Deletions cut 7 bases from V and 8 bases from J, with 17 bases between. The CDR3 loop spans 13 amino acids. CDR1 SEHNR and CDR2 FQNEAQ come from the germline V gene (reference sequence). In nucleotides, the CDR3 is TGTGCCAGCATAATCGACGGTGTCTTAGAAGCTTTCTTT. Translated, it gives CASIIDGVLEAFF.

This clonotype showed up just a few times. The rearrangement links TRBV7-9 to TRBJ1-3; a weak D match, TRBD1 (5 bases). Trimming shortened V by 2 bases and J by 0 bases, and 14 bases separated the two germline ends. CDR1 is SEHNR and CDR2 is FQNEAQ in the germline V gene (reference sequence). The CDR3 length is 17 residues. The CDR3 DNA reads TGTGCCAGCAGCTTACTCCTCGCCAGGGACTCTGGAAACACCATATATTTT. Translated, it gives CASSLLLARDSGNTIYF.

This clonotype was recorded a few times. The J gene is TRBJ1-2, the V gene TRBV3-1, with 7 bases identical to TRBD1. The CDR3 covers 13 residues. V gave up 4 bases and J gave up 4 bases; unmatched junction bases: 3. Germline V gene sequence: CDR1 LGHDT, CDR2 YNNKEL (reference sequence). CDR3 sequence: CASSRDRAYGYTF. The CDR3 DNA sequence: TGTGCCAGCAGCCGAGACAGGGCCTATGGCTACACCTTC.

This chain uses TRBV2 with TRBJ2-1; TRBD1 is a possible D gene (6 bases). The ends were cut back, 3 bases at V and 8 bases at J, with 11 bases in the middle. Germline CDR1 SNHLY, CDR2 FYNNEI. The CDR3 loop spans 13 amino acids. In DNA, the CDR3 is TGTGCCAGCAGTGATTTGCCAGGGGATGAGCAGTTCTTC. The encoded protein is CASSDLPGDEQFF.

This clonotype was recorded many times. In DNA form, the CDR3 reads TGTGCCAGCAGCTTAGAAGCGGAAAACGAGCAGTACGTC. As protein: CASSLEAENEQYV. This chain links TRBV7-2 with TRBJ2-7, with TRBD2 as a possible D gene (5 bases). CDR3 length equals 13 residues. Germline-derived CDR1 and CDR2 are SGHTA and FQGNSA. V lost 1 base and J 5 bases, leaving 9 bases between the germline ends.

This clonotype was found a few times. This chain connects TRBV20-1 to TRBJ1-1, with 7 nucleotides matching TRBD1. Trimming cost V 5 bases and J 2 bases; bases outside gene matches: 5. CDR1 and CDR2 from the germline V gene are DFQATT and SNEGSKA (reference sequence). This CDR3 spans 13 amino acids. CDR3 sequence (DNA): TGCAGTGCTCACAGGGGAATCAACACTGAAGCTTTCTTT. Protein sequence: CSAHRGINTEAFF.

This clonotype has only a few counts. The V gene is TRBV28, the J gene TRBJ2-3; unclear D gene. CDR1 MDHEN and CDR2 SYDVKM come from the germline V gene. Trimming removed 6 bases from V and 4 bases from J, with 14 bases in between. CDR3 length: 14 residues. CDR3 loop: CASSPASRPDTQYF. CDR3 in DNA: TGTGCCAGCAGCCCCGCGTCCCGGCCAGATACGCAGTATTTT.

The rearrangement uses TRBV9 and TRBJ2-3; 8 bases are shared with TRBD2. With V trimmed by 4 bases and J by 0 bases, 4 bases remained unmatched. The CDR3 length is 15 residues. Germline CDR1 and CDR2: SGDLS and YYNGEE. The CDR3 DNA follows: TGTGCCAGCAGCACCGGGACTAGAAGCACAGATACGCAGTATTTT. Amino acid sequence: CASSTGTRSTDTQYF.

About this clonotype: This sequence may be a read error, since a much larger clone differs from it by one base. The gene calls are TRBV7-9 and TRBJ1-1; D perhaps matches TRBD1 (5 bases). Germline V gene data show CDR1 as SEHNR and CDR2 as FQNEAQ (reference sequence). The CDR3 runs 17 residues. CDR3 coding DNA: TGTGCCAGCAGCTCCTCGTCTCTCAGGGAGGGAAACACTGAAGCTTACTTT. Translated, it gives CASSSSSLREGNTEAYF.

The CDR3 sequence: CASSRGLAGPTGELFF. The CDR3 region has the DNA TGTGCCAGCAGCCGTGGACTAGCGGGACCGACCGGGGAGCTGTTTTTT. This chain connects TRBV12-3 or TRBV12-4 to TRBJ2-2; 12 bases line up with TRBD2. The CDR3 runs 16 residues. Germline trimming cut 6 bases from V and 5 bases from J; bases unmatched to any gene: 7.

V is TRBV4-1 and J is TRBJ2-4; tentatively, D is TRBD1 (5 bases). CDR1 MGHRA and CDR2 YSYEKL come from the germline V gene. V was cut by 1 base and J by 2 bases, with 6 bases left in between. This CDR3 contains 14 residues. The CDR3 protein is CASSQAGTKNIQYF. Here the CDR3 DNA reads TGCGCCAGCAGCCAAGCAGGGACCAAAAACATTCAGTACTTC.